Below are 22 T cell receptor beta chains sequenced from a single sample in a study of OX40 agonist ivuxolimab in advanced cancers. The receptor library was made with the immunoSEQ multiplex PCR assay. TCRdb limited this immuneACCESS table to in-frame rearrangements with V and J called. A share of clones is missing; checked studies link under half to unresolved V genes, and the rest is unexplained. The sample profile shows approximately 100,000 clones; approximately 90% of them were found once. About 0.31% of the sample lies in the top ten. Sequenced material: CD4+ or CD8+ T cells sorted from blood, taken in a trial of the OX40 agonist ivuxolimab. These receptors originate from an adult with an advanced solid tumor such as melanoma, head and neck, liver or kidney cancer.

This clone was detected once. This rearrangement joins TRBV19 to TRBJ1-2, with TRBD1 as a possible D gene (6 bases). Trimming removed 6 bases from V and 8 bases from J, with 13 bases in between. The CDR3 sequence is 12 residues long. The germline gives CDR1 LNHDA, CDR2 SQIVND (reference sequence). In DNA form, the CDR3 reads TGTGCCAGTAGCGAGGGGGGGCTCGGCTACACCTTC. Amino acid sequence: CASSEGGLGYTF.

This clone came up once. This chain joins TRBV6-5 and TRBJ2-5, with a possible D match to TRBD1 (6 bases). This CDR3 has 13 residues. CDR1 and CDR2 (germline): MNHEY, SVGAGI. Trimming stripped 5 bases from V and 5 bases from J, with 12 bases between. The CDR3 here is CASSPGTIETQYF. CDR3 nucleotides: TGTGCCAGCAGTCCTGGGACAATCGAGACCCAGTACTTC.

V and J are TRBV27 and TRBJ2-7, with 13 bases that match TRBD2. Germline V lookup: CDR1 MNHEY, CDR2 SMNVEV (reference sequence). This CDR3 contains 13 residues. V shed 8 bases and J 4 bases; nucleotides not matched to a gene: 2. CDR3 DNA: TGTGCCAGCGGGACTAGCGGGACTTACGAGCAGTACTTC. Translated, it gives CASGTSGTYEQYF.

This chain uses TRBV7-6 with TRBJ2-1; 8 bases are shared with TRBD2. Germline V CDR1 and CDR2: SGHVS, FNYEAQ. The CDR3 length is 13 residues. Trimming removed 1 base from V and 14 bases from J; junction bases left unmatched: 7. This CDR3 is CASSLESGGPEFF. CDR3 bases: TGTGCCAGCAGCTTAGAATCGGGAGGGCCGGAGTTCTTC.

J is TRBJ2-1 and V is TRBV5-1, with a weak D call TRBD2 (6 bases). V lost 0 bases and J 2 bases, leaving 9 bases between the germline ends. The CDR3 is made up of 15 amino acids. Germline loops: CDR1 SGHRS, CDR2 YFSETQ. CDR3 region: CASSLDGGTYNEQFF. The CDR3 region has the DNA TGCGCCAGCAGCTTGGATGGGGGGACCTACAATGAGCAGTTCTTC.

V is TRBV4-1 and J is TRBJ2-1, with a possible D match to TRBD2 (5 bases). Trimming pared 1 base from V and 4 bases from J, leaving 11 bases between. CDR1 MGHRA and CDR2 YSYEKL come from the germline V gene. This CDR3 has 15 amino acids. This chain's CDR3 is CASSQGGAGYNEQFF. The CDR3, as DNA: TGCGCCAGCAGCCAAGGGGGAGCCGGTTACAATGAGCAGTTCTTC.

The J gene is TRBJ2-1, the V gene TRBV7-2, with TRBD1 identical over 11 bases. V dropped 5 bases and J dropped 9; count of bases not matched to a gene: 9. Per germline, CDR1 SGHTA and CDR2 FQGNSA. CDR3 length: 15 amino acids. CDR3 DNA: TGTGCCAGCAGCATCGGACAGGGGGCTATTAGTGAGCAGTTCTTC. As protein: CASSIGQGAISEQFF.

V usage is TRBV11-2 and J usage is TRBJ2-5; 9 bases fit TRBD1. The junction had 15 bases not matched to a gene; V was cut back by 5 bases and J by 5 bases. Germline assignment: CDR1 SGHAT and CDR2 FQNNGV. The CDR3 is 17 amino acids. CDR3 in amino acids: CASSLEGQGNSGETQYF. CDR3 DNA: TGTGCCAGCAGCCTTGAGGGACAGGGAAATAGTGGGGAGACCCAGTACTTC.

The chain employs TRBV28 and TRBJ2-7, with TRBD2 matching over 8 bases. The junction had 3 bases not matched to a gene; V was cut back by 2 bases and J by 0 bases. Per germline, CDR1 MDHEN and CDR2 SYDVKM. The CDR3 has 15 residues. In DNA, the CDR3 is TGTGCCAGCAGTTTACTAGCGGGTTCCTCCTACGAGCAGTACTTC. Translating gives CASSLLAGSSYEQYF.

The rearrangement uses TRBV30 and TRBJ2-7; TRBD1 aligns across 7 bases. The J segment lost 7 bases and the V segment lost 6 bases, leaving 18 bases of the junction unmatched. In germline, CDR1 is GTSNPN, CDR2 SVGIG (reference sequence). This CDR3 comprises 15 residues. The CDR3: CACYLRGTPSREQYF. For the CDR3, the DNA is TGTGCCTGCTATCTCAGGGGGACGCCTTCACGGGAGCAGTACTTC.

The count of this clone is one. The V and J genes are TRBV5-1 and TRBJ2-1, with 7 positions matching TRBD1. V was clipped by 4 bases and J by 5 bases; unmatched bases: 12. The germline V gene encodes CDR1 SGHRS and CDR2 YFSETQ. The CDR3 sequence is 16 residues long. The CDR3 here is CASSPGVPQGDNEQFF. The CDR3 nucleotides are TGCGCCAGCAGCCCCGGAGTCCCCCAGGGGGACAATGAGCAGTTCTTC. Based on the CDR3 plus reference TRBV5-1 and TRBJ2-1, the full variable domain is KAGVTQTPRYLIKTRGQQVTLSCSPISGHRSVSWYQQTPGQGLQFLFEYFSETQRNKGNFPGRFSGRQFSNSRSEMNVSTLELGDSALYLCASSPGVPQGDNEQFFGPGTRLTVL.

The chain links TRBV7-2 to TRBJ2-5; no clear D gene. The CDR3 loop spans 15 amino acids. Germline V CDR1 and CDR2: SGHTA, FQGNSA. The V and J ends lost 5 bases and 5 bases respectively, with 18 bases between them. The DNA of the CDR3 is TGTGCCAGCAGCGAAAGTTTGCCAGTCCGGGAGACCCAGTACTTC. As protein: CASSESLPVRETQYF. The full variable domain, in which reference TRBV7-2 and TRBJ2-5 provide the parts outside the CDR3, is GAGVSQSPSNKVTEKGKDVELRCDPISGHTALYWYRQSLGQGLEFLIYFQGNSAPDKSGLPSDRFSAERTGGSVSTLTIQRTQQEDSAVYLCASSESLPVRETQYFGPGTRLLVL.

The rearrangement uses TRBV28 and TRBJ2-1, with 9 bases fitting TRBD1. The length of the CDR3 is 16 residues. Trimming took 3 bases from V and 9 from J; bases not matched to a gene: 12. Germline CDR1 MDHEN, CDR2 SYDVKM. CDR3 sequence (DNA): TGTGCCAGCAGTTTTTGGGACAGGGAGTTTGTAGCTGAGCAGTTCTTC. Protein product: CASSFWDREFVAEQFF.

The chain has TRBV21-1 and TRBJ2-7; the table gives TRBD2 as D, unverified against the DNA. TRBV21-1 is assigned pseudogene status. This CDR3 has 10 residues. The CDR3: CASSIEEQYF. The CDR3 DNA is TGTGCCAGCAGCATAGAAGAGCAGTACTTC.

This chain joins TRBV9 and TRBJ2-3; 8 nucleotides line up with TRBD2. CDR3 length equals 15 residues. Germline CDR1 reads SGDLS; CDR2 reads YYNGEE. The V and J ends lost 2 bases and 2 bases, in that order; junction bases with no gene match: 4. CDR3 sequence: CASSVFSGNTDTQYF. CDR3 bases: TGTGCCAGCAGCGTCTTTAGCGGGAACACAGATACGCAGTATTTT.

In regard to this clone: At one end, the junction sequence differs from germline, possibly due to a read error. The rearrangement joins TRBV6-6 to TRBJ2-1; 12 nucleotides match TRBD2. Germline V gives CDR1 MNHNY, CDR2 SVGAGI (reference sequence). This CDR3 is 14 amino acids long. The CDR3 reads CASRSSGRAPERFF. In DNA form, the CDR3 reads TGTGCCAGCAGATCTAGCGGGAGGGCCCCGGAGCGGTTCTTC.

This chain connects TRBV19 to TRBJ1-4; no clear D gene. Germline V gene data show CDR1 as LNHDA and CDR2 as SQIVND (reference sequence). This CDR3 region has 14 residues. Trimming cost V 7 bases and J 6 bases, with 15 bases left between them. CDR3 in amino acids: CASTPLGQDEKLFF. The CDR3 DNA is TGTGCCAGTACCCCTTTAGGTCAAGATGAAAAACTGTTTTTT. The full variable domain, in which reference TRBV19 and TRBJ1-4 provide the parts outside the CDR3, is DGGITQSPKYLFRKEGQNVTLSCEQNLNHDAMYWYRQDPGQGLRLIYYSQIVNDFQKGDIAEGYSVSREKKESFPLTVTSAQKNPTAFYLCASTPLGQDEKLFFGSGTQLSVL.

This chain connects TRBV28 to TRBJ2-7, with D possibly TRBD2 on 6 matching bases. The length of the CDR3 is 14 residues. Between the trimmed V and J ends, which lost 3 bases and 5 bases, there was a span of 14 bases. Germline V lookup: CDR1 MDHEN, CDR2 SYDVKM. The CDR3 loop reads CASSFGAGRNEQYF. CDR3 bases: TGTGCCAGCAGTTTTGGGGCGGGAAGGAACGAGCAGTACTTC.

For the CDR3, the DNA is TGTGCCAGCAGTGCGGCCCTGGGGGCGCCTGGGGCCAACGTCCTGACTTTC. It is translated as CASSAALGAPGANVLTF. J is TRBJ2-6 and V is TRBV2, with a weak D call TRBD1 (6 bases). The V end was cut by 4 bases, the J end by 2 bases, with 15 bases between. The CDR3 length is 17 residues. The germline V gene has CDR1 SNHLY and CDR2 FYNNEI.

The V call is TRBV6-5, the J call TRBJ2-7, with 7 positions matching TRBD1. The V gene end was trimmed by 7 bases and the J gene end by 0 bases; junction bases not matched to a gene: 9. The germline V gene has CDR1 MNHEY and CDR2 SVGAGI. This CDR3 has 15 residues. The CDR3 protein is CASKGGSGSSYEQYF. Written as DNA, the CDR3 is TGTGCCAGCAAAGGGGGCTCGGGAAGCTCCTACGAGCAGTACTTC.

The chain is built from TRBV7-9 and TRBJ1-1; a possible D gene is TRBD1 (5 bases). V lost 5 bases and J lost 5, with 12 bases in between. Germline loops: CDR1 SEHNR, CDR2 FQNEAQ (reference sequence). This CDR3 contains 13 residues. The CDR3 sequence: CASSTFDRTEAFF. The CDR3 DNA reads TGTGCCAGCAGCACATTCGACAGAACTGAAGCTTTCTTT. The full variable domain, its missing parts supplied by reference TRBV7-9 and TRBJ1-1, is DTGVSQNPRHKITKRGQNVTFRCDPISEHNRLYWYRQTLGQGPEFLTYFQNEAQLEKSRLLSDRFSAERPKGSFSTLEIQRTEQGDSAMYLCASSTFDRTEAFFGQGTRLTVV.

The chain recombines TRBV14 with TRBJ1-2, with TRBD1 as a possible D gene (6 bases). Deletions cut 1 base from V and 7 bases from J, with 19 bases between. CDR1 and CDR2 from the germline V gene are SGHDN and FVKESK. The CDR3 runs to 16 residues. This chain's CDR3 is CASSQAAHWGRAGYTF. CDR3 sequence (DNA): TGTGCCAGCAGCCAAGCCGCCCATTGGGGGCGAGCTGGCTACACCTTC.